This section outlines one TCR beta chain sequence together with its context. Its antigen is undetermined. The V end was cut by 0 bases, the J end by 5 bases, with 8 bases between. Germline-derived CDR1 and CDR2 are MGHRA and YSYEKL. The CDR3 length is 14 residues. The record originates from a study of CD8+ T cells in alopecia areata. Whole-study context: Patients in the study were on tofacitinib for 6 to 18 months, then off it for 6 months.

Following RNA extraction, reverse transcription yielded cDNA that acted as the sequencing template. The table came from immunoSEQ multiplex PCR; TCRdb's copy has only in-frame clones and leaves some out. The sample consists of 170,000 or so clones, around half of them appearing once. Study results and caveats: Mice showed TCR sharing more clearly than patients did, possibly owing to HLA. There were many expanded lesional clones persisting in scalp and blood during tofacitinib. Scalp lesions, especially in alopecia totalis/universalis, had higher clonality than normal scalp.

Indicated treatment: oral pan-JAK inhibitor, 5-10 mg twice daily. The clonotype comes from a human donor with alopecia areata. The chain couples TRBV4-1 to TRBJ2-1; D remains unclear. The sequences come from CD8+ T cells sorted from blood, collected at week 24, from a patient treated with tofacitinib. CDR3 bases: TGCGCCAGCAGCCAAGAGGGCGAGGACAATGAGCAGTTCTTC. Protein: CASSQEGEDNEQFF.